This TCR beta chain came from a study of blood T cell repertoires in COVID-19. The repertoire was sequenced with immunoSEQ multiplex PCR; TCRdb's copy has only in-frame clones and lacks some. The table has roughly 200,000 clones, around 94% seen once; the top ten hold roughly 0.76%. The CDR3 length is 13 residues. The V end lost 3 bases, the J end lost 0 bases, and 6 bases lay between the germline ends. Specimen: peripheral blood. The clonotype comes from a young man with COVID-19, enrolled during active disease. J is TRBJ2-7 and V is TRBV12-3 or TRBV12-4; no definite D call. The CDR3 reads CASSFESSYEQYF. As DNA, the CDR3 is TGTGCCAGCAGTTTTGAGAGCTCCTACGAGCAGTACTTC.